This T cell receptor beta chain is drawn from a study of cytomegalovirus exposure and HLA in healthy donors. Across the study: Per a later analysis, the 666 first-cohort and over 90 validation repertoires shared one platform. Study-wide findings and caveats: Cytomegalovirus association was listed for about 170 TCR beta chains.

Profiling relied on immunoSEQ multiplex PCR, and the TCRdb table lists in-frame clones only, not all of them. The table includes around 130,000 clones, roughly nine tenths detected once. Looked up from germline, CDR1 is SEHNR and CDR2 is FQNEAQ (reference sequence). V was pared by 5 bases and J by 0 bases, with 6 bases of the junction left unmatched. This CDR3 region has 16 residues. About this clone: Its matching antigen is unknown.

The source material was PBMCs. This clonotype was obtained from a man younger than 45 in good health and CMV-seronegative. V is TRBV7-9 and J is TRBJ1-4, with 7 positions matching TRBD1. The CDR3 is CASSSRDRPTNEKLFF. The CDR3 nucleotides are TGTGCCAGCAGCAGCCGGGACAGACCAACTAATGAAAAACTGTTTTTT.